This paragraph covers one T cell receptor beta chain sequence. The antigen this receptor binds is unknown. Base qualities are not at hand, and no much larger clone is one base apart. Genomic DNA was extracted with the Qiagen DNeasy kit from unsorted PBMCs and from negatively selected CD4+ and CD8+ fractions. TCR beta CDR3 regions were subjected to amplification by immunoSEQ multiplex PCR with primers that anneal to V and J segments. A synthetic immune receptor repertoire was used to minimize amplification bias, and any residual bias was removed computationally once sequencing was done. Turning to the authors' computational methods: Custom Python scripts were used to quantify repertoire diversity as the Shannon entropy index. Unsorted, CD4+ and CD8+ repertoires were examined separately, except in combined analyses, for which CD4+ and CD8+ sequences were merged in silico. Clonal expansion was defined as at least a 2-fold frequency increase after treatment relative to C1D1, with a pseudocount of 0.5 for undetected baseline clones. Singleton clones were defined as clones with 0 or 1 copy at C1D1, and non-singleton clones were defined as clones with 2 or more copies. Clones expanded in unsorted samples were annotated as CD4+, CD8+ or unknown by matching protein sequences in sorted samples from the same patient. Wilcoxon tests on paired samples were used to test diversity changes from C1D1 to C4D1. The clones in this table, taken by TCRdb from immuneACCESS, are in-frame only. Not every clone is retained; where verified, under half of the shortfall comes from an unresolved V gene, and the cause of the rest is unknown. V and J calls and clone size are copied from that table; D and trimming were computed from the DNA. Recorded for this sample are 41,000 or so clones; 69% of them occurred a single time. The top ten constitute under 3% of the sample.

What this sample's time point label stands for: cycle 4 day 1 (C4D1), after 6 weeks of nivolumab. All trial patients had relapsed after autologous stem cell transplantation, with cohorts A, B and C differing in prior brentuximab vedotin exposure. The trial cohort was composed of over 50 patients with relapsed/refractory classical Hodgkin lymphoma, for whom complete response, partial response or progressive disease was recorded as best overall response. Trial patients were treated with single-agent nivolumab in the multi-cohort phase II CheckMate 205 trial. Best overall response was determined by an independent review committee according to the 2007 International Working Group response criteria. Trial PBMCs were obtained immediately prior to nivolumab initiation (C1D1) and on therapy at cycle 2 day 1 and cycle 4 day 1. After peripheral blood was drawn into 8 mL Vacutainer Cell Preparation Tubes, PBMCs were isolated by centrifugation and then cryopreserved.

The data originate from a study of PD-1 blockade in classical Hodgkin lymphoma (dated by TCRdb to 2019 to 2021). Regarding the research as a whole: Nivolumab dosing was 3 mg/kg intravenously every 2 weeks, continuing until either disease progression or unacceptable toxicity. A peripheral blood immune signature of response to PD-1 blockade in classical Hodgkin lymphoma was defined using TCR beta sequencing and CyTOF.

From cysteine to phenylalanine, the CDR3 is 13 amino acids long. Only CDR3 DNA is held: 39 bases, read in frame from base 1. Trimming accounts for 6 bases at V and 8 bases at J, while the number of junction bases matched to no gene is 7. As encoded in the germline V gene, CDR1 is MNHEY while CDR2 is SVGAGI. What the work shows at the level of the full study, not this receptor alone: Patients starting nivolumab less than 1 year after ASCT had lower diversity and were excluded from later analyses to avoid confounding by immune reconstitution. Baseline TCR diversity was reported to be lower in newly diagnosed patients than in healthy donors and to be lower still in relapsed/refractory patients. The study covered only a single clinical trial cohort, and the causes of the repertoire differences, possibly disease activity or prior therapy, were still not defined. Baseline diversity similar to that of newly diagnosed patients was observed in trial patients achieving complete response, whereas significantly lower diversity was observed in partial responders and progressors. A significant rise by C4D1 was seen in CD4+ but not CD8+ TCR diversity (p=0.0027 vs p=0.16), with the rise being most apparent in complete responders (p=0.02).

The input for sequencing was peripheral blood mononuclear cells (PBMCs), taken before the fourth cycle of nivolumab. The rearranged chain carries TRBV6-5 and TRBJ1-2, with TRBD1 identical over 9 junction bases. The TCR comes from a human donor with classical Hodgkin lymphoma. The DNA is TGTGCCAGCAGCCTAAACAGGGGGCAAGGCTACACCTTC. Its protein product is CASSLNRGQGYTF.